What follows are 27 T cell receptor beta chains derived from one specimen sequenced in a study of T cell changes during pregnancy in multiple sclerosis. The protocol was immunoSEQ multiplex PCR, while the TCRdb copy is restricted to in-frame clones and leaves out a portion. The table lists approximately 36,000 clones, roughly 91% of them singletons. The sample here was CD8+ T cells from peripheral blood mononuclear cells, taken in the third trimester of pregnancy. The origin of the receptors is a female donor with multiple sclerosis, enrolled in a pregnancy study.

Of note for this clone: A read error may produce the germline difference seen at one junction end. The chain couples TRBV6-1 to TRBJ2-3; tentative D call: TRBD1 (6 bases). The V gene's germline CDR1 is MNHNS and CDR2 SASEGT. The CDR3 contains 15 residues. The CDR3 protein is CVSSYLFRGSDTQYF. In DNA, the CDR3 is TGTGTCAGCAGCTATCTCTTCAGGGGCTCAGATACGCAGTATTTT.

This chain joins TRBV28 and TRBJ2-7, with D possibly TRBD2 on 7 matching bases. V lost 5 bases, J lost 2 bases, and 16 bases lay in between. Germline V gene data show CDR1 as MDHEN and CDR2 as SYDVKM. There are 15 residues in the CDR3. The CDR3 here is CASSPAGAAAYEQYF. CDR3 sequence (DNA): TGTGCCAGCAGTCCTGCGGGGGCCGCGGCCTACGAGCAGTACTTC.

The rearrangement links TRBV28 to TRBJ1-6; D remains unclear. Trimming took off 4 bases at V and 0 bases at J, with 10 bases between the two ends. Germline CDR1 is MDHEN and CDR2 is SYDVKM. The CDR3 consists of 16 residues. This CDR3 is CASSSLQSSYNSPLHF. DNA for the CDR3: TGTGCCAGCAGTTCATTACAGAGCTCCTATAATTCACCCCTCCACTTT.

This clone was seen a handful of times. V is TRBV10-1 and J is TRBJ1-6; possible D gene TRBD1, 6 bases. V was clipped by 6 bases and J by 14 bases, with 23 bases between them. The CDR3 contains 15 residues. Germline loops: CDR1 WNHNN, CDR2 SYGVQD (reference sequence). CDR3 in DNA: TGCGCCAGCAGGGACGGACAGTGGGTAATTCAATCCCTCCACTTT. It is translated as CASRDGQWVIQSLHF.

About this clone: The identical CDR3 is also encoded by other nucleotide sequences in the sample. The gene calls are TRBV6-4 and TRBJ2-1; 14 nucleotides agree with TRBD2. CDR1 is MRHNA, CDR2 SNTAGT, per germline. The length of the CDR3 is 14 residues. Trimming took 4 bases from V and 7 from J; bases not matched to a gene: 0. The chain's CDR3 is CASSGTSGGNEQFF. The CDR3 coding sequence is TGTGCCAGCAGTGGGACTAGCGGGGGGAATGAGCAGTTCTTC.

CDR3 in amino acids: CASSYSKTPLYEQYF. The CDR3 nucleotides are TGTGCCAGCAGTTACTCGAAAACTCCCCTCTACGAGCAGTACTTC. This sequence joins TRBV6-6 and TRBJ2-7; D not certain. CDR1 is MNHNY, CDR2 SVGAGI, per germline (reference sequence). The CDR3 contains 15 residues. V was clipped by 0 bases and J by 3 bases, with 12 bases between them.

This clone came up once. This rearrangement joins TRBV7-3 to TRBJ2-3, with 9 bases that match TRBD2. There are 15 residues in the CDR3. The germline gives CDR1 SGHTA, CDR2 FQGTGA. Trimming at V came to 5 bases and at J to 5 bases, leaving 8 bases not matched to a gene. The CDR3 loop is CASSPRLAGRDTQYF. As DNA, the CDR3 is TGTGCCAGCAGCCCCCGGCTAGCGGGGAGAGATACGCAGTATTTT.

The chain combines TRBV28 with TRBJ1-6; 10 bases fit TRBD1. Germline values: CDR1 MDHEN, CDR2 SYDVKM. The CDR3 spans 15 residues. Trimming took 6 bases from V and 8 from J; bases not matched to a gene: 7. CDR3 loop: CASRPGQGLHSPLHF. The CDR3 DNA reads TGTGCCAGCAGACCGGGACAGGGGTTACATTCACCCCTCCACTTT. Full variable domain (remainder filled in from reference TRBV28 and TRBJ1-6): DVKVTQSSRYLVKRTGEKVFLECVQDMDHENMFWYRQDPGLGLRLIYFSYDVKMKEKGDIPEGYSVSREKKERFSLILESASTNQTSMYLCASRPGQGLHSPLHFGNGTRLTVT.

V and J are TRBV29-1 and TRBJ1-4; 7 nucleotides agree with TRBD1. The germline CDR1 and CDR2 sequences are SQVTM and ANQGSEA. CDR3 size: 13 residues. Unmatched junction bases numbered 11, after V lost 8 bases and J lost 8 bases. The DNA of the CDR3 is TGCAGCCCCAAACGAGGGGGCGGCGAAAAACTGTTTTTT. Protein: CSPKRGGGEKLFF.

The V and J genes are TRBV5-6 and TRBJ2-7; D possibly corresponds to TRBD1 (5 bases). The CDR3 runs to 15 residues. V gave up 6 bases and J gave up 2 bases, with 18 bases separating them. Germline lookup yields CDR1 SGHDT and CDR2 YYEEEE. The CDR3 DNA reads TGTGCCAGCACCCAAGGTGTCAGGGTCGCCTACGAGCAGTACTTC. Its translation is CASTQGVRVAYEQYF.

The chain recombines TRBV6-5 with TRBJ1-1, with 10 bases matching TRBD1. Trimming took 5 bases from V and 5 from J; bases not matched to a gene: 5. CDR1 and CDR2 from the germline V gene are MNHEY and SVGAGI. This CDR3 is 14 amino acids long. In DNA form, the CDR3 reads TGTGCCAGCAGTACCGGACAGGGGGTGACTGAAGCTTTCTTT. It translates to CASSTGQGVTEAFF.

This clone was picked up one time. V and J are TRBV6-6 and TRBJ1-5; D unclear. CDR1 is MNHNY, CDR2 SVGAGI, per germline (reference sequence). V was shortened by 2 bases and J by 3 bases, with 11 bases between the two germline ends. The CDR3 consists of 15 residues. The CDR3 here is CASSYLGGTNQPQHF. The CDR3 DNA reads as TGTGCCAGCAGTTACCTAGGCGGAACCAATCAGCCCCAGCATTTT.

The chain employs TRBV28 and TRBJ2-1; weak D call: TRBD1 (6 bases). Deletions cut 4 bases from V and 5 bases from J, with 18 bases between. This CDR3 has 16 amino acids. Germline CDR1 and CDR2: MDHEN and SYDVKM. CDR3 in amino acids: CASSYPSGASHNEQFF. Here the CDR3 DNA reads TGTGCCAGCAGTTACCCGTCAGGGGCCTCACACAATGAGCAGTTCTTC.

With regard to this clone: An end of the junction does not agree with germline; a read error may underlie this. V usage is TRBV9 and J usage is TRBJ1-6, with 7 positions matching TRBD1. Germline values: CDR1 SGDLS, CDR2 YYNGEE. The CDR3 loop spans 14 amino acids. CDR3: CAGSAQGQNSPLHF. CDR3 nucleotide sequence: TGTGCCGGCAGCGCACAGGGACAGAATTCACCCCTCCACTTT.

The V call is TRBV7-9, the J call TRBJ2-7, with D tentatively TRBD1 (5 bases). The V and J ends lost 5 bases and 0 bases respectively, with 14 bases between them. Germline V gives CDR1 SEHNR, CDR2 FQNEAQ (reference sequence). The CDR3 sequence is 15 residues long. The CDR3 DNA reads as TGTGCCAGCAGCCTCCCCCTCGACAGCTCCTACGAGCAGTACTTC. It encodes CASSLPLDSSYEQYF.

This rearrangement joins TRBV7-6 to TRBJ2-3, with D uncertain. In germline, CDR1 is SGHVS, CDR2 FNYEAQ. The CDR3 is 13 amino acids. Trimming took off 5 bases at V and 2 bases at J, with 8 bases between the two ends. CDR3 residues: CASSPPLTDTQYF. The CDR3, as DNA: TGTGCCAGCAGCCCCCCCCTCACAGATACGCAGTATTTT.

The chain joins TRBV7-9 to TRBJ2-6, with D maybe TRBD2 (5 bases). The V end was cut by 5 bases, the J end by 4 bases, with 15 bases between. From germline, CDR1 is SEHNR and CDR2 FQNEAQ (reference sequence). This CDR3 has 16 residues. The CDR3 nucleotides read TGTGCCAGCAGCCCCCGAGGGAAGGCGGGGGCCAACGTCCTGACTTTC. Translated: CASSPRGKAGANVLTF.

V is TRBV5-6 and J is TRBJ1-1; tentatively, D is TRBD1 (5 bases). Trimming cost V 3 bases and J 5 bases, with 8 bases left between them. The germline V gene encodes CDR1 SGHDT and CDR2 YYEEEE. There are 12 residues in the CDR3. This CDR3 is CASSWGETEAFF. DNA for the CDR3: TGTGCCAGCAGCTGGGGCGAAACTGAAGCTTTCTTT.

The table lists this clone with a few counts. The genes are TRBV19 and TRBJ1-2, with unresolved D. V was trimmed by 0 bases and J by 5 bases, leaving 19 bases between them. The CDR3 covers 17 residues. CDR1 LNHDA and CDR2 SQIVND come from the germline V gene (reference sequence). Here the CDR3 reads CASSIDFWRDMRYGYTF. DNA of the CDR3: TGTGCCAGTAGTATAGATTTCTGGAGGGATATGCGGTATGGCTACACCTTC. The full variable domain, completed using reference TRBV19 and TRBJ1-2, is DGGITQSPKYLFRKEGQNVTLSCEQNLNHDAMYWYRQDPGQGLRLIYYSQIVNDFQKGDIAEGYSVSREKKESFPLTVTSAQKNPTAFYLCASSIDFWRDMRYGYTFGSGTRLTVV.

The chain joins TRBV4-1 to TRBJ2-7; 8 bases line up with TRBD2. V lost 4 bases, J lost 3 bases, and 17 bases stayed unmatched. There are 18 residues in the CDR3. Germline CDR1 is MGHRA and CDR2 is YSYEKL. The CDR3 region has the DNA TGCGCCAGCAGCCTTCGGGGGGGGGCGGGGGCACGCTACTACGAGCAGTACTTC. It encodes CASSLRGGAGARYYEQYF.

The chain employs TRBV27 and TRBJ2-7; perhaps TRBD1 as D (6 bases). The CDR3 length is 13 residues. Germline loops: CDR1 MNHEY, CDR2 SMNVEV (reference sequence). The V and J ends lost 10 bases and 0 bases respectively, with 13 bases between them. The CDR3 loop is CATSGTNSYEQYF. In DNA, the CDR3 is TGTGCCACCTCCGGGACAAACTCCTACGAGCAGTACTTC.

The chain combines TRBV11-2 with TRBJ2-7; D is possibly TRBD1 (7 bases). V dropped 1 base and J dropped 7 bases, with 17 bases sitting between them. In germline, CDR1 is SGHAT, CDR2 FQNNGV. There are 15 residues in the CDR3. The CDR3, as DNA: TGTGCCAGCAGCTTAGTGGCAGGGGGGTTCGGGGAGCAGTACTTC. Translating it yields CASSLVAGGFGEQYF.

V usage is TRBV4-1 and J usage is TRBJ2-7, with 8 bases identical to TRBD1. After removal of 1 base from V and 4 bases from J, the junction contained 6 bases not matched to a gene. The CDR3 extends over 15 amino acids. CDR1 is MGHRA and CDR2 is YSYEKL in the germline V gene. The CDR3 here is CASSQARQGTYEQYF. As DNA, the CDR3 is TGCGCCAGCAGCCAAGCGAGACAGGGGACGTACGAGCAGTACTTC.

The rearrangement joins TRBV7-2 to TRBJ1-6; D not resolved. The CDR3 sequence is 14 residues long. Per germline, CDR1 SGHTA and CDR2 FQGNSA. V gave up 3 bases and J gave up 11 bases, with 14 bases separating them. The CDR3 here is CASSFFAQVAPLHF. CDR3 bases: TGTGCCAGCAGCTTTTTTGCACAAGTGGCACCCCTCCACTTT.

V gene TRBV7-9 combines with J gene TRBJ1-2, with D possibly matching TRBD1 (6 bases). Trimming shortened V by 1 base and J by 2 bases, and 14 bases separated the two germline ends. Germline V CDR1 and CDR2: SEHNR, FQNEAQ (reference sequence). This CDR3 spans 16 amino acids. CDR3 residues: CASSLERDRTNYGYTF. DNA for the CDR3: TGTGCCAGCAGCTTAGAACGTGACAGGACGAACTATGGCTACACCTTC.

The chain links TRBV28 to TRBJ1-5, with D possibly TRBD1 on 6 matching bases. The V gene lost 10 bases and the J gene lost 4 bases, with 17 bases spanning the gap. The CDR3 length is 14 residues. From germline, CDR1 is MDHEN and CDR2 SYDVKM. The CDR3 reads CANSPRTVNQPQHF. CDR3 DNA: TGTGCCAACTCACCCCGGACAGTAAATCAGCCCCAGCATTTT.

J is TRBJ1-6 and V is TRBV6-1; perhaps TRBD1 as D (6 bases). Germline lookup yields CDR1 MNHNS and CDR2 SASEGT. The CDR3 contains 16 residues. Between the trimmed V and J ends, which lost 1 base and 5 bases, there was a span of 12 bases. The CDR3 protein is CASSEVRGPHNSPLHF. CDR3 in DNA: TGTGCCAGCAGTGAAGTCAGGGGCCCCCATAATTCACCCCTCCACTTT.